The clone carrying this TCR beta chain was detected many times. Trimming removed 0 bases from V and 3 bases from J; junction bases left unmatched: 7. Germline V gene sequence: CDR1 SGDLS, CDR2 YYNGEE. CDR3 length: 17 amino acids. MiXCR, applied by TCRdb to the RT-PCR reads, yields one record per CDR3 protein. The table lists 650,000 to 800,000 distinct CDR3 sequences, 13% to 15% of them singletons. The TCR sequence derives from a female donor in good health, serving as a healthy control. The chain has TRBV9 and TRBJ2-1; 9 positions agree with TRBD2. The specimen was memory CD4+ T cells from blood. The CDR3 spells CASSVGLAGLHYNEQFF. The CDR3 DNA sequence: TGTGCCAGCAGCGTAGGCCTAGCGGGACTACACTACAATGAGCAGTTCTTC.